The rows below give T cell receptor beta chains drawn from one sample of a study of T cell responses to AZD1222 COVID-19 vaccine. TCRdb's copy holds only in-frame clones and misses some; the assay was immunoSEQ multiplex PCR. Found here are over 120,000 clones, 90% to 95% of them singletons; the top ten hold 9.5% to 15%. This material consisted of peripheral blood, taken after recovery from COVID-19. The receptor source for this set is an adult who had recovered from COVID-19. Both conserved end residues are part of each CDR3. D genes are given only for firm matches. Part of the rows lack a size; the others show once, few, many or a class for expanded clones.

D gene	V gene	clone size	CDR3 length	J gene	CDR3 DNA	CDR3 protein
NA	TRBV6-6	NA	14	TRBJ1-3	TGTGCCAGCATCGAGCCCCGCTCTGGAAACACCATATATTTT	CASIEPRSGNTIYF
TRBD2	TRBV5-4	NA	17	TRBJ2-7	TGTGCCAGCAGCTCCGCCCGATCGGGCGGGAGTAACGACGAGCAGTACTTC	CASSSARSGGSNDEQYF
NA	TRBV9	NA	16	TRBJ2-3	TGTGCCAGCAGCGTATTTGAAGGGTTTAGCACAGATACGCAGTATTTT	CASSVFEGFSTDTQYF
NA	TRBV7-2	NA	11	TRBJ2-3	TGTGCCAGCAGCAACGCAGATACGCAGTATTTT	CASSNADTQYF
NA	TRBV5-1	NA	14	TRBJ1-4	TGCGCCAGCAGCTTGGAAGTACCTAATGAAAAACTGTTTTTT	CASSLEVPNEKLFF
NA	TRBV5-1	NA	15	TRBJ2-3	TGCGCCAGCAGCGTGGATGGGGCTGGGACAGATACGCAGTATTTT	CASSVDGAGTDTQYF
NA	TRBV30	NA	12	TRBJ2-2	TGTGCCTGGAGTGTCCCCTCCGGGGAGCTGTTTTTT	CAWSVPSGELFF
NA	TRBV18	once	18	TRBJ1-3	TGTGCCAGCTCACCTATCATGTCGGGACGAGGGTCTGGAAACACCATATATTTT	CASSPIMSGRGSGNTIYF
NA	TRBV12-1	NA	16	TRBJ1-4	TGTGCCAGCAGCCACGGCCACGGGACAGGGCGCGAAAAACTGTTTTTT	CASSHGHGTGREKLFF
NA	TRBV7-2	NA	15	TRBJ2-1	TGTGCCAGCAGCTTAGATGCGGGACCTTACAATGAGCAGTTCTTC	CASSLDAGPYNEQFF
NA	TRBV15	NA	17	TRBJ1-3	TGTGCCACCAGCAGAGATCAGAGGGCCGGCTCTGGAAACACCATATATTTT	CATSRDQRAGSGNTIYF
NA	TRBV4-1	NA	12	TRBJ2-1	TGCGCCAGCAGGACCTCCCGGCATGAGCAGTTCTTC	CASRTSRHEQFF
NA	TRBV9	NA	13	TRBJ2-1	TGTGCCAGCAGCGTCATTAACGACAATGAGCAGTTCTTC	CASSVINDNEQFF
TRBD2	TRBV10-1	NA	14	TRBJ2-1	TGCGCCAGCAGCTCTAGCGGGAGGTACAATGAGCAGTTCTTC	CASSSSGRYNEQFF
TRBD1	TRBV4-1	NA	16	TRBJ2-3	TGCGCCAGCAGCCAATCGACAGGGGTACGCACAGATACGCAGTATTTT	CASSQSTGVRTDTQYF
NA	TRBV6-1	NA	14	TRBJ2-7	TGTGCCAGCAGTGAAGCGTGGCAGGGGCCCGAGCAGTACTTC	CASSEAWQGPEQYF
TRBD2	TRBV18	NA	14	TRBJ2-2	TGTGCCAGCTCACCTTTAGCGGGAGCCGGGGAGCTGTTTTTT	CASSPLAGAGELFF
NA	TRBV6-5	NA	15	TRBJ1-4	TGTGCCAGCAGTTACTCCGGACAGACTAATGAAAAACTGTTTTTT	CASSYSGQTNEKLFF
NA	TRBV6-5	NA	12	TRBJ2-7	TGTGCCAGCAGTAGGACGGTGTACGAGCAGTACTTC	CASSRTVYEQYF
TRBD1	TRBV4-1	NA	16	TRBJ1-2	TGCGCCAGCAGCTCCCGGCCTACAGGGGAGTTAATCGGCTACACCTTC	CASSSRPTGELIGYTF
NA	TRBV12-3/TRBV12-4	NA	12	TRBJ2-1	TGTGCCAGCAGTTTAGGGTTCAATGAGCAGTTCTTC	CASSLGFNEQFF